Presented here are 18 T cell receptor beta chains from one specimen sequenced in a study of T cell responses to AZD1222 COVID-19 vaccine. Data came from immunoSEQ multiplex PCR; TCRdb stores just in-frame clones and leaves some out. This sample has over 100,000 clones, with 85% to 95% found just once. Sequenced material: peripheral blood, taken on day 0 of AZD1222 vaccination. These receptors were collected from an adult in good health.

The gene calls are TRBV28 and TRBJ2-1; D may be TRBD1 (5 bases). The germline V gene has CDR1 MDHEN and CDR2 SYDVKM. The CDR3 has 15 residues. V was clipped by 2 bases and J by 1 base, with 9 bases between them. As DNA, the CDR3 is TGTGCCAGCAGTTTAGTAGGGGTGTCCTACAATGAGCAGTTCTTC. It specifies CASSLVGVSYNEQFF.

CDR3 nucleotides: TGTGCCAGCAGTTACCCAGGGTTCGACGAGCAGTACTTC. Its translation is CASSYPGFDEQYF. V gene TRBV6-5 combines with J gene TRBJ2-7; weak D call: TRBD1 (5 bases). The V end lost 2 bases, the J end lost 5 bases, and 10 bases lay between the germline ends. Germline V gene lookup returns CDR1 MNHEY and CDR2 SVGAGI. The CDR3 spans 13 residues.

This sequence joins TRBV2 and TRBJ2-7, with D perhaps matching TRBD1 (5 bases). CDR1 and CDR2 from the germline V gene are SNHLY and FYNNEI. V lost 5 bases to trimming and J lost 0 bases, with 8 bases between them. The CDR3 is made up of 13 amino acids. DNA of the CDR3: TGTGCCAGCAGTTTACAGGTCTCCTACGAGCAGTACTTC. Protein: CASSLQVSYEQYF.

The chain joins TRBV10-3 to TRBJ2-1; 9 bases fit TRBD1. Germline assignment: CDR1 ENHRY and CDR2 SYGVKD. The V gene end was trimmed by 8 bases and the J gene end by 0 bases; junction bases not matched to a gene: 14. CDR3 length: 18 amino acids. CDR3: CAIGQGWSSRGSYNEQFF. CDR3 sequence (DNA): TGTGCCATCGGACAGGGGTGGTCCAGTAGAGGCTCCTACAATGAGCAGTTCTTC.

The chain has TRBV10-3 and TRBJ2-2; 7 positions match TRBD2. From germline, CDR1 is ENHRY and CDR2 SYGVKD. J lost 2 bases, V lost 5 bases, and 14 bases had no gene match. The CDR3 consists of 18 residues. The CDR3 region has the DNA TGTGCCATCAGTCACTCACTGGCAGCGGGAACTAACACCGGGGAGCTGTTTTTT. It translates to CAISHSLAAGTNTGELFF.

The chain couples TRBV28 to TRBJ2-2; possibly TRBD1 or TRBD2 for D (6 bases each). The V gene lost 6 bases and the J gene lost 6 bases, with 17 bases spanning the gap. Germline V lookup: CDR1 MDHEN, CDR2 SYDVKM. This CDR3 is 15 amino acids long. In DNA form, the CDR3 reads TGTGCCAGCAGGCCAGGAGGGGGTCGGGCCGGGGAGCTGTTTTTT. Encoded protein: CASRPGGGRAGELFF. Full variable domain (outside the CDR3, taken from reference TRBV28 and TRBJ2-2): DVKVTQSSRYLVKRTGEKVFLECVQDMDHENMFWYRQDPGLGLRLIYFSYDVKMKEKGDIPEGYSVSREKKERFSLILESASTNQTSMYLCASRPGGGRAGELFFGEGSRLTVL.

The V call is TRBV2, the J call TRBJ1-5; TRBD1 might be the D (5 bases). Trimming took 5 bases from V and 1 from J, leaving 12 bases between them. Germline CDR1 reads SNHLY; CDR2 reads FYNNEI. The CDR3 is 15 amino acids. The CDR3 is CASSWDGGSNQPQHF. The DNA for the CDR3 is TGTGCCAGCAGTTGGGACGGGGGGAGCAATCAGCCCCAGCATTTT.

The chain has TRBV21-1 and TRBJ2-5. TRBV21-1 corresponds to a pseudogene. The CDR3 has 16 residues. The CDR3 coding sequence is TGTGCCAGCAGCAAAGGGGCGCGGCCGATACAAGAGACCCAGTACTTC. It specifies CASSKGARPIQETQYF.

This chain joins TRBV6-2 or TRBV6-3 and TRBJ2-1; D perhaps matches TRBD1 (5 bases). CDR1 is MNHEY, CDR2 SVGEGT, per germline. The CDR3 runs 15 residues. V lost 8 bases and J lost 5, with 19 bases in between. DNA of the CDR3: TGTGCCAGCGGCCGGCAGGGAAGGCAGGACAATGAGCAGTTCTTC. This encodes CASGRQGRQDNEQFF.

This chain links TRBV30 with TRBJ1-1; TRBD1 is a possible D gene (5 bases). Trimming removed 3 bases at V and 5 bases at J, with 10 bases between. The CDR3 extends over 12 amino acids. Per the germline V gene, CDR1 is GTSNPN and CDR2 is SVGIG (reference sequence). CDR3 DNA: TGTGCCTGGAGCCCAGGGCGGACTGAAGCTTTCTTT. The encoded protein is CAWSPGRTEAFF.

DNA of the CDR3: TGTGCCAGCAGCCCCAGTCACGAGACCCAGTACTTC. This gives the protein CASSPSHETQYF. The J gene is TRBJ2-5, the V gene TRBV3-1 (or the pseudogene TRBV3-2), with D uncertain. The CDR3 loop spans 12 amino acids. CDR1 LGHDT and CDR2 YNNKEL come from the germline V gene (reference sequence). Trimming shortened V by 4 bases and J by 5 bases, and 8 bases separated the two germline ends.

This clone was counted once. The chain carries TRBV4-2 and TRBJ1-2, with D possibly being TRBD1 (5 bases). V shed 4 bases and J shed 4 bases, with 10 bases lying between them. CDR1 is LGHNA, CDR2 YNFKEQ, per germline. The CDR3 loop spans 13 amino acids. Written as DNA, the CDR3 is TGTGCCAGCAGCCTGGGGGACGGCTATGGCTACACCTTC. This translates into CASSLGDGYGYTF.

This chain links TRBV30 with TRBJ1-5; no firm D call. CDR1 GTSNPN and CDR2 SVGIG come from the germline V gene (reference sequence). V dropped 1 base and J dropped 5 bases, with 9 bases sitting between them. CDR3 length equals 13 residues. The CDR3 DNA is TGTGCCTGGAGTGGTGGCACCGATCAGCCCCAGCATTTT. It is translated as CAWSGGTDQPQHF.

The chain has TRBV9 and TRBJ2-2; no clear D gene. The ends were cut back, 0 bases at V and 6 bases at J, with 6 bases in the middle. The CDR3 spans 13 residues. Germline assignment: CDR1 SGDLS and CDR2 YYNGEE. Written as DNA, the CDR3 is TGTGCCAGCAGCGTAGGGTTGTCCGGGGAGCTGTTTTTT. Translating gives CASSVGLSGELFF. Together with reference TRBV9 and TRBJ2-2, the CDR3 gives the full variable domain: DSGVTQTPKHLITATGQRVTLRCSPRSGDLSVYWYQQSLDQGLQFLIQYYNGEERAKGNILERFSAQQFPDLHSELNLSSLELGDSALYFCASSVGLSGELFFGEGSRLTVL.

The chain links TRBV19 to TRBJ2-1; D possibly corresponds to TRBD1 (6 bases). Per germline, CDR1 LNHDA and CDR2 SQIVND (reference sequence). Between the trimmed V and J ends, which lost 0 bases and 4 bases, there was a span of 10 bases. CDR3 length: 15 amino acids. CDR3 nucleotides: TGTGCCAGTAGTATAGATCCACAGGGATACAATGAGCAGTTCTTC. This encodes CASSIDPQGYNEQFF. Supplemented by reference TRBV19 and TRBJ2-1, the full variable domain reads DGGITQSPKYLFRKEGQNVTLSCEQNLNHDAMYWYRQDPGQGLRLIYYSQIVNDFQKGDIAEGYSVSREKKESFPLTVTSAQKNPTAFYLCASSIDPQGYNEQFFGPGTRLTVL.

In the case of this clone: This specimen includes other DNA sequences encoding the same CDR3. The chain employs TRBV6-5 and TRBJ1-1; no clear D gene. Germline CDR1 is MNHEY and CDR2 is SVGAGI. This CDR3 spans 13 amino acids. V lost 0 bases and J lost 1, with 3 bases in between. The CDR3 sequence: CASSYSANTEAFF. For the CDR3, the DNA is TGTGCCAGCAGTTACTCGGCGAACACTGAAGCTTTCTTT.

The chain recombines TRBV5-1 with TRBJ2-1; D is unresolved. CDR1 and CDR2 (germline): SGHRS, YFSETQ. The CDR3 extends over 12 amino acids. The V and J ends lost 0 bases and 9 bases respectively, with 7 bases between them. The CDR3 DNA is TGCGCCAGCAGCTTGGGGGTGAGTGAGCAGTTCTTC. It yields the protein CASSLGVSEQFF. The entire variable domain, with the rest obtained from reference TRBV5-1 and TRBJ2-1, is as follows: KAGVTQTPRYLIKTRGQQVTLSCSPISGHRSVSWYQQTPGQGLQFLFEYFSETQRNKGNFPGRFSGRQFSNSRSEMNVSTLELGDSALYLCASSLGVSEQFFGPGTRLTVL.

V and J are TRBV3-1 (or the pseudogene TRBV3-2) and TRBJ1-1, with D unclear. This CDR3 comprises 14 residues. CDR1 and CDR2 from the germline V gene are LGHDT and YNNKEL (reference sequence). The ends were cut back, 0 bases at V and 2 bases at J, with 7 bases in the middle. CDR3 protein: CASSQDTANTEAFF. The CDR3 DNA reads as TGTGCCAGCAGCCAAGATACGGCTAACACTGAAGCTTTCTTT.